This T cell receptor beta chain was sequenced during a study of OX40 agonist ivuxolimab in advanced cancers. About the study: Subjects had a mean age of about 60 years, with a range of 23 to 79; almost 85% were male.

Of note for this clone: Its matching antigen is unknown.

Overall study results and limits: Partial responders dosed at 0.1-3.0 mg/kg displayed clonal expansion ranking among the lowest.

Profiling relied on immunoSEQ multiplex PCR, and the TCRdb table lists in-frame clones only, not all of them. Of tens of thousands of clones detected, roughly 88% appear once; the ten largest clones hold approximately 0.3%. The CDR3 runs to 15 residues. Germline V gives CDR1 MNHEY, CDR2 SMNVEV (reference sequence). V lost 5 bases and J lost 1, with 13 bases in between. The chain links TRBV27 to TRBJ2-3; D might be TRBD1 (6 bases). The clonotype was recovered from an adult with an advanced solid tumor such as melanoma, head and neck, liver or kidney cancer. Sequencing was performed on CD4+ or CD8+ T cells sorted from blood, taken in a trial of the OX40 agonist ivuxolimab. The CDR3 reads CASSPQGRGTDTQYF. DNA for the CDR3: TGTGCCAGCAGTCCTCAGGGGAGAGGCACAGATACGCAGTATTTT.